These T cell receptor beta chains were read from a single sample in a study of shared clonotypes between healthy human individuals. Method: immunoSEQ multiplex PCR; TCRdb's copy keeps in-frame clones and lacks some. The sample includes 560,000 or so clones, approximately 96% of them seen just once. The sample comprised naive CD8+ T cells sorted from blood. Source of these receptors: a woman aged 25 to 39 in good health. Each CDR3 is given with its conserved first and last residue. Fields, in order: J gene, D gene, V gene, CDR3 protein. The D gene is left open where the match is weak.

TRBJ2-7	.	TRBV5-4	CASSPLEVAPSHEQYF
TRBJ2-5	TRBD2	TRBV5-1	CASSPGLAGFEYF
TRBJ2-1	TRBD2	TRBV27	CASSPGTSGMGEQFF
TRBJ2-3	.	TRBV11-2	CASSLSVLADTQYF
TRBJ1-1	TRBD1	TRBV28	CASYPPQGGTEAFF
TRBJ2-7	.	TRBV10-1	CASYEQYF
TRBJ2-2	TRBD2	TRBV13	CASSTSGNTGELFF
TRBJ1-1	.	TRBV7-9	CASSPIGAGTWTEAFF
TRBJ2-7	.	TRBV25-1	CASSGGYHEQYF
TRBJ1-1	.	TRBV1	CTSSQSVLKGRANTEAFF
TRBJ2-1	.	TRBV19	CASSFESMSSYNEQFF
TRBJ2-1	TRBD2	TRBV6-5	CASSYGGSGNEQFF
TRBJ2-1	.	TRBV10-1	CASSAASVPPHNEQFF
TRBJ1-1	.	TRBV9	CASSVDQNTEAFF
TRBJ1-1	.	TRBV7-9	CASSRQDTEAFF
TRBJ1-5	.	TRBV27	CASSPGTLTQPQHF
TRBJ2-1	.	TRBV5-3	CARSLAISYNEQFF
TRBJ1-2	.	TRBV29-1	CSVESSGRDGYTF
TRBJ2-5	TRBD2	TRBV19	CASSTLAGVGETQYF
TRBJ2-7	.	TRBV27	CASSLSPGTPSYEQYF
TRBJ1-1	.	TRBV28	CASSPMLGEAFF
TRBJ2-1	.	TRBV2	CASSPLSGLREGEDEQFF
TRBJ2-7	TRBD2	TRBV28	CASSPYTDRGWTSGRDEAEQYF
TRBJ2-5	TRBD1	TRBV5-6	CASSSRGRPETQYF
TRBJ1-1	.	TRBV6-4	CASSVAANTEAFF
TRBJ1-5	.	TRBV19	CASMGPGGQPQHF
TRBJ1-1	.	TRBV4-1	CASSQGWTEAFF
TRBJ1-2	.	TRBV30	CAWRIVRRIRF
TRBJ2-7	TRBD1	TRBV27	CASKAGTGAYEQYF
TRBJ2-7	TRBD1	TRBV27	CASSLGRTGWYEQYF
TRBJ2-7	.	TRBV27	CASGWTYEQYF